This T cell receptor beta chain was recorded in a study of CD8+ T cells in alopecia areata. Study-wide context: It was 6 to 18 months of tofacitinib, and then there were 6 months off drug. Patients given treatment had severity scored by the percentage of scalp area affected.

Reverse transcribed after extraction, RNA yielded cDNA as the sequencing template. Method: immunoSEQ multiplex PCR; TCRdb's copy keeps in-frame clones and lacks some. The table lists approximately 45,000 clones, approximately 65% of them singletons, with about a fifth in the top ten. The germline gives CDR1 SGHNT, CDR2 YENEEA. Trimming left V 5 bases short and J 4 bases short, with 11 bases between. The CDR3 has 13 amino acids. Described treatment: oral pan-JAK inhibitor, 5-10 mg twice daily. The V call is TRBV11-3, the J call TRBJ1-2; tentative D call: TRBD1 (5 bases). The specimen comprised CD8+ T cells sorted from blood, sampled at week 4, from a patient treated with tofacitinib. The sequence came from a human donor with alopecia areata. As DNA, the CDR3 is TGTGCCAGCAGCAAAGAGGGGACCTATGGCTACACCTTC. As protein: CASSKEGTYGYTF.